This T cell receptor (beta chain) is from a study of blood T cell repertoires in COVID-19. Looking at the study overall: Acute and convalescent COVID-19 samples came from the United States, Italy and Spain. Sample material is recorded as cDNA or gDNA derived from T cells, B-cell-depleted T cells, or PBMCs.

Germline V gene sequence: CDR1 MNHEY, CDR2 SMNVEV (reference sequence). The CDR3 loop spans 14 amino acids. Trimming pared 7 bases from V and 0 bases from J, leaving 12 bases between. The repertoire was sequenced with immunoSEQ multiplex PCR; TCRdb's copy has only in-frame clones and lacks some. The sample holds 200,000 to 250,000 clones; 80% to 90% are singletons and the top ten take approximately 20%. This clone showed up just a few times. The TCR comes from a man aged 25-40 years with active or convalescent COVID-19. The V and J genes are TRBV27 and TRBJ1-1, with D perhaps TRBD1 (6 bases). Sequenced material: peripheral blood. DNA for the CDR3: TGTGCCAGCAAACCGACAGGCATGAACACTGAAGCTTTCTTT. This translates into CASKPTGMNTEAFF.